Listed here is a single TCR beta chain. The antigen is undetermined. Losses at the gene ends were 7 bases for V and 2 bases for J; bases not matched to a gene: 7. CDR3 length: 14 amino acids. In germline, CDR1 is GTSNPN, CDR2 SVGIG (reference sequence). These data belong to a study of T cell responses to AZD1222 COVID-19 vaccine. Study-level findings and limits: After the peak T cell response, and only then, were repertoires sampled. Across spike, vaccine-associated CD4 TCRs were found, dominant at 160-218 and 743-854. Following two doses of AZD1222, Spike-specific TCR breadth and depth rose. Baseline serostatus was positive in only a handful of AZD1222 recipients.

Repertoires were generated with immunoSEQ multiplex PCR, while TCRdb's copy carries only in-frame clones and drops some. The sample lists approximately 150,000 clones; around 84% were seen once. This TCR was sampled from an adult who received the AZD1222 COVID-19 vaccine. This material consisted of peripheral blood, taken 28 days after the second AZD1222 dose. This rearrangement joins TRBV30 to TRBJ2-3; 9 bases fit TRBD1. The CDR3 DNA follows: TGTGCCTCCCTTGGGACAGGGTTCACAGATACGCAGTATTTT. Translated, it gives CASLGTGFTDTQYF.